Listed below are T cell receptor beta chains from one sample, sequenced in a study of monozygotic twins with inflammatory bowel disease. TCRdb re-called the 5' RACE reads and catalogs CDR3 proteins one per entry, DNA excluded. The ten most abundant clones cover around 2.6% of a sample with fewer than 450,000 distinct CDR3 sequences. The sample consisted of blood. Receptors originate from a human donor with ulcerative colitis or Crohn's disease, or a healthy co-twin of an affected twin (not recorded which). The CDR3 runs from the conserved cysteine through the conserved F or W. The order of the fields is J gene, V gene, CDR3 protein.

>TRBJ2-1|TRBV19
CASRLAGEHNEQFF
>TRBJ2-6|TRBV12-3/TRBV12-4
CASSFQGLGLSGANVLTF
>TRBJ2-1|TRBV19
CASSAPGSRSAKLF
>TRBJ2-7|TRBV6-5
CASSYSVVDPGGNYEQYF
>TRBJ2-1|TRBV2
CASSEVPLAGHNEQFF
>TRBJ2-7|TRBV20-1
CSARRHGEIYEQYF
>TRBJ2-7|TRBV7-6
CASSDRTGGTYEQYF
>TRBJ2-1|TRBV7-7
CASSWGLGDNEQFF
>TRBJ2-5|TRBV9
CASSVPDRPGEETQYF
>TRBJ2-3|TRBV29-1
CSVGGLGPDTQYF
>TRBJ2-1|TRBV7-3
CASSLRHYNEQFF
>TRBJ2-7|TRBV4-1
CASSQRDSTYEQYF
>TRBJ1-5|TRBV3-1
CASSQVGTGAQHF
>TRBJ1-2|TRBV20-1
CSAIGQGVVNFGYTF
>TRBJ2-7|TRBV28
CATGPSYEQYF
>TRBJ2-5|TRBV6-2/TRBV6-3
CASSYRQAQETQYF
>TRBJ2-5|TRBV6-2/TRBV6-3
CASAGAGTQETQYF
>TRBJ2-3|TRBV5-1
CASSLAGPSTDTQYF
>TRBJ2-5|TRBV6-5
CASSYSFETQYF
>TRBJ1-5|TRBV7-2
CASSPGGGSQPQHF
>TRBJ2-3|TRBV5-1
CASARIRDTLTDTQYF
>TRBJ1-2|TRBV3-1
CASSVDRGRDGYTF
>TRBJ2-6|TRBV15
CATSTRQGRRIRSGANVLTF
>TRBJ1-5|TRBV5-1
CASSQGSPNQPQHF
>TRBJ2-1|TRBV5-4
CASSLPTWRDEQFF
>TRBJ1-1|TRBV10-3
CAIRPDRATEAFF
>TRBJ2-1|TRBV27
CASSLGLAVYNEQFF
>TRBJ2-1|TRBV5-4
CASSLPFSSGNEQFF
>TRBJ2-7|TRBV2
CASSEREAPSFHEQYF
>TRBJ2-2|TRBV9
CASSAHTITGGRNTGELFF
>TRBJ2-7|TRBV27
CASSLQGALYEQYF
>TRBJ2-2|TRBV9
CASSVVKGVNTGELFF
>TRBJ1-1|TRBV6-2/TRBV6-3
CASSYYKEGLNTEAFF
>TRBJ2-1|TRBV12-3/TRBV12-4
CASTMTGSEQFF
>TRBJ1-6|TRBV7-9
CASSKGEVAGTKPLHF
>TRBJ2-2|TRBV7-2
CASSQMWGGNTGELFF
>TRBJ2-4|TRBV5-1
CASRTGTGGDIQYF